Here is one TCR beta chain with its context. Its specificity is not known. This sample stems from a study of shared clonotypes between healthy human individuals. Whole-study findings and limits: Generally, naive subsets (rather than memory subsets) showed larger estimated richness.

Assay runs were performed at deep level. Sorted-subset replicate PCRs used about 0.2 ug DNA, approximately 30,000 T cell genomes. Measured with immunoSEQ multiplex PCR; TCRdb has only the in-frame clones, and not every one. The sample consists of millions of clones, 95% of them appearing once. In germline, CDR1 is SGDLS, CDR2 YYNGEE. The CDR3 totals 18 residues. Trimming took 0 bases from V and 0 from J; bases not matched to a gene: 3. V is TRBV9 and J is TRBJ2-3; 14 nucleotides match TRBD2. This TCR derives from a man aged 18 to 30 in good health. Sequences were obtained from naive CD4+ T cells sorted from blood. Subset of the sample: CD45RA+ positively selected. The CDR3 spells CASSVDGLAGGSTDTQYF. The CDR3 DNA is TGTGCCAGCAGCGTAGATGGACTAGCGGGGGGAAGCACAGATACGCAGTATTTT.